Each of the 5 T cell receptor beta chains below was sequenced from the same sample in a study of regulatory T cells in long-lasting Graves disease. As for time point: persistent/refractory GD, antithyroid drugs over 5 years with positive TRAb. From RNA extracted from PBMCs, the TCR library was made. Researchers made TCR beta libraries by using iRepertoire HTBI primers and running Arm-PCR on CDR3 regions. A single record per CDR3 protein comes from TCRdb applying MiXCR to the multiplex PCR reads. The table has approximately 360,000 distinct CDR3 sequences, around 23% seen once; the top ten hold under 35%. The material sequenced was peripheral blood mononuclear cells (PBMCs), taken when the disease was refractory, from a patient treated with antithyroid drugs. These receptors were obtained from a woman aged 40 to 55 with Graves disease.

CDR3 bases: TGTGCCTGGATCCCCAGGGGGCGACCTAGGTACGAGCAGTACTTC. Protein product: CAWIPRGRPRYEQYF. The chain carries TRBV30 and TRBJ2-7; 8 nucleotides align to TRBD1. J gave up 4 bases and V 4 bases, and 12 bases lay outside the gene matches. The germline V gene has CDR1 GTSNPN and CDR2 SVGIG (reference sequence). The CDR3 sequence is 15 residues long. The full variable domain, its missing parts supplied by reference TRBV30 and TRBJ2-7, is SQTIHQWPATLVQPVGSPLSLECTVEGTSNPNLYWYRQAAGRGLQLLFYSVGIGQISSEVPQNLSASRPQDRQFILSSKKLLLSDSGFYLCAWIPRGRPRYEQYFGPGTRLTVT.

The sample holds many counts of this clonotype. CDR3 residues: CASSFWSIRVSYEQYF. The CDR3 DNA reads as TGTGCCAGCAGTTTTTGGTCGATTCGGGTATCCTACGAGCAGTACTTC. This chain links TRBV12-3 or TRBV12-4 with TRBJ2-7, with unresolved D. The CDR3 covers 16 residues. The ends were cut back, 3 bases at V and 1 base at J, with 16 bases in the middle.

The gene calls are TRBV20-1 and TRBJ1-5; 10 nucleotides line up with TRBD1. V lost 3 bases, J lost 4 bases, and 12 bases stayed unmatched. The CDR3 loop spans 17 amino acids. Germline loops: CDR1 DFQATT, CDR2 SNEGSKA (reference sequence). The CDR3 region is CSASPLGTGDLNQPQHF. The CDR3 region has the DNA TGCAGTGCTAGCCCGCTCGGGACAGGGGATTTGAATCAGCCCCAGCATTTT.

The table lists this clonotype with many counts. The chain combines TRBV12-3 or TRBV12-4 with TRBJ2-6; unclear D gene. V lost 1 base and J 0 bases, leaving 13 bases between the germline ends. CDR3 length: 18 amino acids. The CDR3 spells CASSLEVGLHSGANVLTF. In nucleotides, the CDR3 is TGTGCCAGCAGTTTAGAGGTGGGATTACACTCTGGGGCCAACGTCCTGACTTTC.

J is TRBJ2-3 and V is TRBV7-8, with 10 bases identical to TRBD2. The CDR3 runs 14 residues. The germline gives CDR1 SGHVS, CDR2 FQNEAQ. The V gene end was trimmed by 4 bases and the J gene end by 4 bases; junction bases not matched to a gene: 2. The CDR3 sequence: CASSSGLAADTQYF. In nucleotides, the CDR3 is TGTGCCAGCAGCTCCGGACTAGCGGCAGATACGCAGTATTTT.